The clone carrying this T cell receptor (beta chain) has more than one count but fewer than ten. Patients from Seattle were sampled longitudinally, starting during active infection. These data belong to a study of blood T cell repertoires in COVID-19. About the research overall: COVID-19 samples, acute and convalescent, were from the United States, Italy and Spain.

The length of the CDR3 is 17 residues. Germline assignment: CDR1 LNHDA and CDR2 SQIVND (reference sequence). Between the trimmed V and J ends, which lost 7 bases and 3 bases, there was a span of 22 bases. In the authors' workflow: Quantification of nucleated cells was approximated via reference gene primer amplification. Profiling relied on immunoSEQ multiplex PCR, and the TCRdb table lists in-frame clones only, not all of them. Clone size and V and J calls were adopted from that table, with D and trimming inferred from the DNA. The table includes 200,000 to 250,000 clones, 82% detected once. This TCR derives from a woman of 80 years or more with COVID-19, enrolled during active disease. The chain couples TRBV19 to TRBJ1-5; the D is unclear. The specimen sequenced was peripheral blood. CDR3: CASTPNGGIAINQPQHF. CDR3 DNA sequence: TGTGCCAGTACCCCTAACGGAGGAATCGCCATCAATCAGCCCCAGCATTTT.